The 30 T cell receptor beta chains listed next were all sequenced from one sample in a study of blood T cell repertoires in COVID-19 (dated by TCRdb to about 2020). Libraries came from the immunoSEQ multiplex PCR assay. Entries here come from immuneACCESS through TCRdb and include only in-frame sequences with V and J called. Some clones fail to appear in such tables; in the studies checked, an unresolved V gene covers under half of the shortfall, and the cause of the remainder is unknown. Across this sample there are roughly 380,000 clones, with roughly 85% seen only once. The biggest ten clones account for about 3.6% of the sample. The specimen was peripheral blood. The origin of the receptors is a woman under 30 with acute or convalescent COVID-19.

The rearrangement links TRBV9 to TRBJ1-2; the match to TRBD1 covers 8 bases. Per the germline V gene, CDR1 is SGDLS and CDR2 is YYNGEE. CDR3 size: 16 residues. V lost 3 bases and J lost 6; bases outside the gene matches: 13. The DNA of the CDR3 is TGTGCCAGCAGCGGCTTACCGATCGGGACAGGTAATGGCTACACCTTC. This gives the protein CASSGLPIGTGNGYTF.

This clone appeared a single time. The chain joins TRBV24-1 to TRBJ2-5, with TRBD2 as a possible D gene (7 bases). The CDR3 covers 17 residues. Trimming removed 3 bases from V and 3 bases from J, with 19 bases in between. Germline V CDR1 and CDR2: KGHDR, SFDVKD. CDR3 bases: TGTGCCACCAGTGATCCAGCCCGGGAGGACAGAGAAGAGACCCAGTACTTC. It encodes CATSDPAREDREETQYF.

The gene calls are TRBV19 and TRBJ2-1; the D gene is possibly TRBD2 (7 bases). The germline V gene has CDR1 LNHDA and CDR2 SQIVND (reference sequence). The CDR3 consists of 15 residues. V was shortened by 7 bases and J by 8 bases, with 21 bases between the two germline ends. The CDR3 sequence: CASTLSGRGGDEQFF. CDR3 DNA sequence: TGTGCCAGTACCCTATCAGGGAGGGGGGGCGATGAGCAGTTCTTC.

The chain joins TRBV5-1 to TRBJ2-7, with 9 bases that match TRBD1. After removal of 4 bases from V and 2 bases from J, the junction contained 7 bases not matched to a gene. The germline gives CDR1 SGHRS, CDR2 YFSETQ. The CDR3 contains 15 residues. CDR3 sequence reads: CASSPSTGGPYEQYF. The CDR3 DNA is TGCGCCAGCAGCCCCTCGACAGGGGGGCCCTACGAGCAGTACTTC.

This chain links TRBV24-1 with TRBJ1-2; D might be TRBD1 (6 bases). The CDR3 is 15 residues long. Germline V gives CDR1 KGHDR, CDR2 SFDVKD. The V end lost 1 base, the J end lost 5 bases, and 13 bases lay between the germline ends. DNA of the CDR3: TGTGCCACCAGTGATTTCGGGGGGCGCGGATATGGCTACACCTTC. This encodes CATSDFGGRGYGYTF.

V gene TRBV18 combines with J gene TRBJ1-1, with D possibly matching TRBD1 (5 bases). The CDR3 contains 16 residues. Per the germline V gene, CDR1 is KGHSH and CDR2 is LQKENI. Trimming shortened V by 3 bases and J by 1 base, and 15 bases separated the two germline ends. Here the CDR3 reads CASSPPGAGGNTEAFF. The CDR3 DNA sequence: TGTGCCAGCTCACCCCCAGGAGCCGGGGGGAACACTGAAGCTTTCTTT.

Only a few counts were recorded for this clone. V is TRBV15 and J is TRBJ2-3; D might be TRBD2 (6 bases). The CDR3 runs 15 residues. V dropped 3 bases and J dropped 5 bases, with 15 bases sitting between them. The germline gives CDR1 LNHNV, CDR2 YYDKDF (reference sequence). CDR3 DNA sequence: TGTGCCACCAGCAGTAGCGGTTTAAAGGGAGATACGCAGTATTTT. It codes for CATSSSGLKGDTQYF.

In DNA form, the CDR3 reads TGTGCCAGCAGCCCCGAACGGACAGTTGGAAATGAGCAGTTCTTC. This translates into CASSPERTVGNEQFF. The chain joins TRBV13 to TRBJ2-1; D may be TRBD1 (6 bases). The length of the CDR3 is 15 residues. Germline V gene sequence: CDR1 PRHDT, CDR2 FYEKMQ (reference sequence). V lost 5 bases and J 7 bases, leaving 18 bases between the germline ends.

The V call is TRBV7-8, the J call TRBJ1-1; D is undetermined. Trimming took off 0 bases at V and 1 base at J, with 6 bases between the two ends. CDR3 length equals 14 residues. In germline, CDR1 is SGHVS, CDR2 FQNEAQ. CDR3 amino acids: CASSLAAENTEAFF. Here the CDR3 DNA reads TGTGCCAGCAGCTTAGCAGCGGAGAACACTGAAGCTTTCTTT. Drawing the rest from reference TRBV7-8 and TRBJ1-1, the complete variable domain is GAGVSQSPRYKVAKRGQDVALRCDPISGHVSLFWYQQALGQGPEFLTYFQNEAQLDKSGLPSDRFFAERPEGSVSTLKIQRTQQEDSAVYLCASSLAAENTEAFFGQGTRLTVV.

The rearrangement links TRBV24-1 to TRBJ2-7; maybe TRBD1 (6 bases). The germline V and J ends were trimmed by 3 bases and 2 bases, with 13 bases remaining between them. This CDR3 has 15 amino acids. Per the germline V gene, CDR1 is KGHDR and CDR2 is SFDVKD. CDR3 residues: CATSDHDRPPYEQYF. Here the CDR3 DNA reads TGTGCCACCAGTGATCATGACAGGCCCCCCTACGAGCAGTACTTC.

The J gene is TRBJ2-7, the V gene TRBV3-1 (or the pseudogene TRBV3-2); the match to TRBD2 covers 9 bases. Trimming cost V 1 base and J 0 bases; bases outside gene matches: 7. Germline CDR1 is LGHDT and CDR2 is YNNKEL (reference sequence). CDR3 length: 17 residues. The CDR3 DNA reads TGTGCCAGCAGCCAAGCCCTAGCGGGGAGACGCTCCTACGAGCAGTACTTC. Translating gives CASSQALAGRRSYEQYF.

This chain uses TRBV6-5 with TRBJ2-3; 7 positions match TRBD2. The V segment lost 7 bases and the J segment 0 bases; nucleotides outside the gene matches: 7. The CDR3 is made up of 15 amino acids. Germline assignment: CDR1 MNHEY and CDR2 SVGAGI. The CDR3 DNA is TGTGCCAGCACTTCCCTGGGGGGGAGCACAGATACGCAGTATTTT. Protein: CASTSLGGSTDTQYF.

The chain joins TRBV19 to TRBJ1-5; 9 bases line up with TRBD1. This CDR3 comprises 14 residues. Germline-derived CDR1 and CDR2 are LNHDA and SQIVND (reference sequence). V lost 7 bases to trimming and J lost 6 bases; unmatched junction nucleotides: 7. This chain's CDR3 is CASKGQGFFQPQHF. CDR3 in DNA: TGTGCCAGTAAAGGACAGGGGTTTTTTCAGCCCCAGCATTTT.

This chain's CDR3 is CASSPRTGGGNTIYF. The CDR3 nucleotides are TGTGCCAGCAGTCCACGGACAGGGGGTGGAAACACCATATATTTT. V gene TRBV2 combines with J gene TRBJ1-3; TRBD1 matches at 10 bases. From germline, CDR1 is SNHLY and CDR2 FYNNEI. V lost 5 bases to trimming and J lost 3 bases; unmatched junction nucleotides: 4. The CDR3 runs 15 residues.

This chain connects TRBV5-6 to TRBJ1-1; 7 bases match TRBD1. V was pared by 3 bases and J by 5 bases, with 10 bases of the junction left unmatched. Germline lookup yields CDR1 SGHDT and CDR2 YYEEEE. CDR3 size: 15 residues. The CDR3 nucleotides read TGTGCCAGCAGCTCAGCTGACGTACAGGGGACTGAAGCTTTCTTT. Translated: CASSSADVQGTEAFF. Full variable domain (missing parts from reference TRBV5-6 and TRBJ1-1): DAGVTQSPTHLIKTRGQQVTLRCSPKSGHDTVSWYQQALGQGPQFIFQYYEEEERQRGNFPDRFSGHQFPNYSSELNVNALLLGDSALYLCASSSADVQGTEAFFGQGTRLTVV.

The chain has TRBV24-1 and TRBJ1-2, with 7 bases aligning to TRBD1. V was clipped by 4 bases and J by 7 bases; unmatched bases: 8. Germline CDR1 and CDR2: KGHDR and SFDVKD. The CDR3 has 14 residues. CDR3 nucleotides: TGTGCCACCAGTGACCGAGACAGGGATCGTGGCTACACCTTC. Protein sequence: CATSDRDRDRGYTF.

The DNA of the CDR3 is TGTGCCAGCAGCCAAAACTTAAGAGATACGCAGTATTTT. It yields the protein CASSQNLRDTQYF. The J gene is TRBJ2-3, the V gene TRBV3-1 (or the pseudogene TRBV3-2); D not certain. This CDR3 comprises 13 residues. Germline V lookup: CDR1 LGHDT, CDR2 YNNKEL (reference sequence). The V gene lost 2 bases and the J gene lost 5 bases, with 8 bases spanning the gap.

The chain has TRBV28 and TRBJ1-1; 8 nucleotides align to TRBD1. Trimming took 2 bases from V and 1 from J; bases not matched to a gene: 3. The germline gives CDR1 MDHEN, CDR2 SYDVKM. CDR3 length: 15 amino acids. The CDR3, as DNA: TGTGCCAGCAGTTTACCGACAGGGGCGAACACTGAAGCTTTCTTT. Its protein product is CASSLPTGANTEAFF.

In DNA, the CDR3 is TGTGCCAGCAGCTTGGCCGGGGTTGCACAGGGCCCTGAAGCTTTCTTT. It encodes CASSLAGVAQGPEAFF. The J gene is TRBJ1-1, the V gene TRBV5-6, with D possibly being TRBD1 (6 bases). Trimming cost V 0 bases and J 6 bases, with 18 bases left between them. The CDR3 spans 16 residues. Germline V CDR1 and CDR2: SGHDT, YYEEEE.

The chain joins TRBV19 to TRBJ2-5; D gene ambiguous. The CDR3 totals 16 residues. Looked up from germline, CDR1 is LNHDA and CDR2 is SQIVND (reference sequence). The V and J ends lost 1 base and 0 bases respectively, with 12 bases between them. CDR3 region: CASSIVTTRYQETQYF. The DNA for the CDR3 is TGTGCCAGTAGTATAGTCACGACAAGGTACCAAGAGACCCAGTACTTC.

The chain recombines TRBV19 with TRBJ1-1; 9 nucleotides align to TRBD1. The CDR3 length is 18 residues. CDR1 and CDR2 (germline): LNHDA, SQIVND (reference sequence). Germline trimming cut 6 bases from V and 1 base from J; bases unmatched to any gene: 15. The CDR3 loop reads CASRIQGAPRGKNTEAFF. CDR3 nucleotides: TGTGCCAGTAGGATACAGGGGGCGCCTAGGGGTAAGAACACTGAAGCTTTCTTT. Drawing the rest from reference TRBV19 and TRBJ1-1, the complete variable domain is DGGITQSPKYLFRKEGQNVTLSCEQNLNHDAMYWYRQDPGQGLRLIYYSQIVNDFQKGDIAEGYSVSREKKESFPLTVTSAQKNPTAFYLCASRIQGAPRGKNTEAFFGQGTRLTVV.

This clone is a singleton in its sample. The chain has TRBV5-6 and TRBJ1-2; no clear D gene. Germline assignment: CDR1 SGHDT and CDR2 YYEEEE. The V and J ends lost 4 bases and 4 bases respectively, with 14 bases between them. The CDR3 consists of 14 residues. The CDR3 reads CASSPREYPYGYTF. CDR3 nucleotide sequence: TGTGCCAGCAGCCCGAGGGAGTACCCCTATGGCTACACCTTC.

CDR3 protein: CASSSPYRGPTDTQYF. In nucleotides, the CDR3 is TGTGCCAGCAGCTCCCCCTACAGGGGCCCCACAGATACGCAGTATTTT. The chain is built from TRBV7-9 and TRBJ2-3, with TRBD1 identical over 7 bases. Germline-derived CDR1 and CDR2 are SEHNR and FQNEAQ (reference sequence). The V gene end was trimmed by 4 bases and the J gene end by 2 bases; junction bases not matched to a gene: 9. There are 16 residues in the CDR3. Full variable domain (missing parts from reference TRBV7-9 and TRBJ2-3): DTGVSQNPRHKITKRGQNVTFRCDPISEHNRLYWYRQTLGQGPEFLTYFQNEAQLEKSRLLSDRFSAERPKGSFSTLEIQRTEQGDSAMYLCASSSPYRGPTDTQYFGPGTRLTVL.

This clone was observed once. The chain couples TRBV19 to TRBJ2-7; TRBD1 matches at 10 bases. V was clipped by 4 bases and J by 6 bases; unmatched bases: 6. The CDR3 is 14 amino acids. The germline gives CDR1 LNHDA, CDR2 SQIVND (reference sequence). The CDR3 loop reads CASSRPGQGIEQYF. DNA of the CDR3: TGTGCCAGTAGTAGACCGGGACAGGGGATCGAGCAGTACTTC. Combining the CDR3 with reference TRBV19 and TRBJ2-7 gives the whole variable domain DGGITQSPKYLFRKEGQNVTLSCEQNLNHDAMYWYRQDPGQGLRLIYYSQIVNDFQKGDIAEGYSVSREKKESFPLTVTSAQKNPTAFYLCASSRPGQGIEQYFGPGTRLTVT.

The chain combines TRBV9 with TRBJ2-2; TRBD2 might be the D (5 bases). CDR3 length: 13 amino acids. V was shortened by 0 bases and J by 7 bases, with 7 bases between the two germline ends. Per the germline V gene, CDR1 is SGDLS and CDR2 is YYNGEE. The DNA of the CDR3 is TGTGCCAGCAGCGTAGGAGGGTTCGGGGAGCTGTTTTTT. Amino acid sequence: CASSVGGFGELFF.

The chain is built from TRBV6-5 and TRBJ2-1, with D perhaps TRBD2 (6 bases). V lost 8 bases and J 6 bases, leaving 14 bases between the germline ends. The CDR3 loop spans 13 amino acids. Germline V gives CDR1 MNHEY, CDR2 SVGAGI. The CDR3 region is CASGPSAGNEQFF. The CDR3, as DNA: TGTGCCAGCGGGCCTAGCGCAGGCAATGAGCAGTTCTTC.

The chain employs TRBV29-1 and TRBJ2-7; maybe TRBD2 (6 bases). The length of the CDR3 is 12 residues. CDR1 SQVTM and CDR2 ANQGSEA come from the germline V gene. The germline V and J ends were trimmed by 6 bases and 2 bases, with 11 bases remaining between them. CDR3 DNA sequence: TGCAGCGTCGGGACTGTGCCCTACGAGCAGTACTTC. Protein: CSVGTVPYEQYF.

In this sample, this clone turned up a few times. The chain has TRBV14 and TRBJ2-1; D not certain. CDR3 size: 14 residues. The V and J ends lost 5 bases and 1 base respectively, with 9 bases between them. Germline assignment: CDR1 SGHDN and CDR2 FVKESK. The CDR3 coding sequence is TGTGCCAGCAGCAACAGTGGTTCCTACAATGAGCAGTTCTTC. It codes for CASSNSGSYNEQFF.

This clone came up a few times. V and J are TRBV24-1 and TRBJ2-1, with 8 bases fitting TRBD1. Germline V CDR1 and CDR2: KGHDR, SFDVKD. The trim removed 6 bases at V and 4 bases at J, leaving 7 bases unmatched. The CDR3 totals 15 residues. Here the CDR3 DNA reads TGTGCCACCAGTCCCGGACAGGGAAGATACAATGAGCAGTTCTTC. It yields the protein CATSPGQGRYNEQFF.

The CDR3 loop is CATSDPGTGGHEQYF. CDR3 in DNA: TGTGCCACCAGTGACCCCGGGACAGGGGGCCACGAGCAGTACTTC. The rearrangement joins TRBV24-1 to TRBJ2-7; 12 bases are a match to TRBD1. Losses at the gene ends were 4 bases for V and 5 bases for J; bases not matched to a gene: 5. The germline V gene has CDR1 KGHDR and CDR2 SFDVKD. The CDR3 consists of 15 residues.